A single sample is the source of the 27 T cell receptor beta chains below, sequenced in a study of T-cell reconstitution after alpha-beta-depleted transplantation in children. It was with unique molecular identifiers that the TCRbeta library was prepared. TCRdb reprocessed the PCR reads with MiXCR, giving one entry per CDR3 protein. Of nearly 350,000 distinct CDR3 sequences in the sample, about 17% were seen once. Sample: PBMCs, mostly from graft donor cells, taken 360 days after TCRalphabeta/CD19-depleted stem cell transplant. The receptor source for this set is a male patient between 2 and 10 years old who had a stem cell transplant for acute lymphoblastic leukemia, so the T cells may come from the graft donor.

This clonotype was seen a few times. The genes are TRBV6-5 and TRBJ1-1, with a tentative D call TRBD1 (5 bases). V was pared by 2 bases and J by 10 bases, with 14 bases between. From germline, CDR1 is MNHEY and CDR2 SVGAGI. CDR3 size: 13 residues. CDR3 nucleotide sequence: TGTGCCAGCAGTTACCAATTCGGTCAGGGAGCTTTCTTT. It yields the protein CASSYQFGQGAFF.

This clonotype was seen a few times. The chain couples TRBV4-1 to TRBJ1-2; possible D gene TRBD1, 6 bases. The germline V and J ends were trimmed by 0 bases and 0 bases, with 14 bases remaining between them. This CDR3 region has 17 residues. Per germline, CDR1 MGHRA and CDR2 YSYEKL. The CDR3 loop reads CASSQDGPGQANYGYTF. The CDR3 DNA reads TGCGCCAGCAGCCAAGATGGCCCGGGACAAGCTAACTATGGCTACACCTTC.

This chain links TRBV5-4 with TRBJ2-1, with D perhaps given as TRBD1 or TRBD2 (5 bases each). Germline CDR1 reads SGHNT; CDR2 reads YYREEE (reference sequence). Trimming removed 0 bases from V and 5 bases from J, with 15 bases in between. The CDR3 loop spans 16 amino acids. CDR3 in amino acids: CASSLGASGTNNEQFF. As DNA, the CDR3 is TGTGCCAGCAGCTTGGGAGCGTCTGGGACCAACAATGAGCAGTTCTTC. The whole variable domain, remainder taken from reference TRBV5-4 and TRBJ2-1, is ETGVTQSPTHLIKTRGQQVTLRCSSQSGHNTVSWYQQALGQGPQFIFQYYREEENGRGNFPPRFSGLQFPNYSSELNVNALELDDSALYLCASSLGASGTNNEQFFGPGTRLTVL.

The rearrangement uses TRBV4-1 and TRBJ2-1; D is possibly TRBD2 (7 bases). V lost 0 bases to trimming and J lost 3 bases, with 15 bases between them. Germline V gene sequence: CDR1 MGHRA, CDR2 YSYEKL. There are 17 residues in the CDR3. As DNA, the CDR3 is TGCGCCAGCAGCCAAGATTCCGGGGGGCCCCACTACAATGAGCAGTTCTTC. Protein sequence: CASSQDSGGPHYNEQFF.

V and J are TRBV29-1 and TRBJ2-3; maybe TRBD2 (5 bases). The germline CDR1 and CDR2 sequences are SQVTM and ANQGSEA. This CDR3 is 12 amino acids long. Trimming shortened V by 7 bases and J by 4 bases, and 12 bases separated the two germline ends. The DNA for the CDR3 is TGCAGCGAGAGGAGCGGTCCAGATACGCAGTATTTT. Its translation: CSERSGPDTQYF.

The chain has TRBV15 and TRBJ2-2; TRBD1 matches 11 bases. The CDR3 is 17 amino acids. The V segment lost 1 base and the J segment 6 bases; nucleotides outside the gene matches: 7. Germline V lookup: CDR1 LNHNV, CDR2 YYDKDF (reference sequence). CDR3 sequence: CATSRGPGTGGPGELFF. CDR3 in DNA: TGTGCCACCAGCAGAGGGCCGGGGACAGGGGGACCCGGGGAGCTGTTTTTT.

This clonotype occurred a few times. The V and J genes are TRBV2 and TRBJ2-1; possibly TRBD1 for D (5 bases). Looked up from germline, CDR1 is SNHLY and CDR2 is FYNNEI. The V and J ends lost 6 bases and 0 bases respectively, with 12 bases between them. This CDR3 region has 15 residues. CDR3 sequence: CASSPDSTSYNEQFF. The CDR3 bases are TGTGCCAGCAGCCCCGACAGTACCTCCTACAATGAGCAGTTCTTC.

V is TRBV28 and J is TRBJ1-2; 7 bases line up with TRBD1. Germline V CDR1 and CDR2: MDHEN, SYDVKM. The CDR3 has 14 residues. With 2 bases clipped from V and 4 bases from J, the junction kept 4 bases outside the gene matches. The CDR3 spells CASSLGGGIYGYTF. The CDR3 coding sequence is TGTGCCAGCAGTTTAGGAGGGGGCATCTATGGCTACACCTTC.

The rearrangement joins TRBV7-2 to TRBJ1-4; D ambiguous. CDR3 length: 15 residues. In germline, CDR1 is SGHTA, CDR2 FQGNSA. The V end lost 1 base, the J end lost 2 bases, and 8 bases lay between the germline ends. CDR3: CASSLEVRTNEKLFF. CDR3 bases: TGTGCCAGCAGCTTAGAGGTCAGGACTAATGAAAAACTGTTTTTT.

The J gene is TRBJ2-7, the V gene TRBV6-5, with D possibly matching TRBD2 (6 bases). In germline, CDR1 is MNHEY, CDR2 SVGAGI. The CDR3 runs 14 residues. Between the trimmed V and J ends, which lost 4 bases and 2 bases, there was a span of 12 bases. This CDR3 reads CASSWGLQAYEQYF. CDR3 DNA sequence: TGTGCCAGCAGTTGGGGACTGCAAGCCTACGAGCAGTACTTC.

V gene TRBV12-3 or TRBV12-4 combines with J gene TRBJ2-5; 7 bases line up with TRBD1. V was clipped by 10 bases and J by 5 bases; unmatched bases: 16. The CDR3 is made up of 15 amino acids. The CDR3 sequence: CAITVGGPPRETQYF. As DNA, the CDR3 is TGTGCCATTACCGTAGGGGGCCCACCTAGGGAGACCCAGTACTTC.

This clonotype was recorded a few times. The chain couples TRBV20-1 to TRBJ2-7, with TRBD2 matching 8 bases. The CDR3 loop spans 16 amino acids. Unmatched junction bases numbered 15, after V lost 5 bases and J lost 3 bases. Germline assignment: CDR1 DFQATT and CDR2 SNEGSKA (reference sequence). The CDR3 region has the DNA TGCAGTGCTGGGGGCCAACGCGGGAGGTTAATCTACGAGCAGTACTTC. It encodes CSAGGQRGRLIYEQYF.

This clonotype was picked up many times. V usage is TRBV29-1 and J usage is TRBJ2-3; 14 nucleotides match TRBD2. Germline loops: CDR1 SQVTM, CDR2 ANQGSEA. CDR3 length: 16 residues. The V gene end was trimmed by 6 bases and the J gene end by 4 bases; junction bases not matched to a gene: 9. For the CDR3, the DNA is TGCAGCGTACCCGGGACTAGCGGGAGTACATCAGATACGCAGTATTTT. Encoded protein: CSVPGTSGSTSDTQYF.

This clonotype came up a few times. It is likely a read error, because the conserved phenylalanine at the end of the CDR3 is missing. V and J are TRBV5-6 and TRBJ2-3; 9 positions match TRBD1. The CDR3 consists of 17 residues. J gave up 0 bases and V 1 base, and 6 bases lay outside the gene matches. CDR1 and CDR2 (germline): SGHDT, YYEEEE. In nucleotides, the CDR3 is TGTGCCAGCAGCTTGCCCAGCGGGACAGGGAGCACAGATACGCAGTATCTT. Protein: CASSLPSGTGSTDTQYL.

This clonotype was counted between two and nine times. This chain connects TRBV24-1 to TRBJ1-2; 8 positions agree with TRBD1. Germline V gives CDR1 KGHDR, CDR2 SFDVKD. After removal of 5 bases from V and 6 bases from J, the junction contained 4 bases not matched to a gene. This CDR3 contains 13 residues. The CDR3 is CATSAGQGNGYTF. DNA of the CDR3: TGTGCCACCAGTGCCGGACAGGGCAATGGCTACACCTTC.

The rearrangement links TRBV5-1 to TRBJ2-1, with 12 bases aligning to TRBD2. V was pared by 1 base and J by 6 bases, with 14 bases of the junction left unmatched. The CDR3 loop spans 19 amino acids. Per germline, CDR1 SGHRS and CDR2 YFSETQ. CDR3: CASSLPRRLAGALGNEQFF. The CDR3 DNA follows: TGCGCCAGCAGCTTGCCCCGCCGACTAGCGGGAGCGTTGGGCAATGAGCAGTTCTTC.

This clonotype occurred many times. CDR3 nucleotides: TGCGCCAGCAGCTTGGACAGGGGGAATGAAAAACTGTTTTTT. This sequence encodes CASSLDRGNEKLFF. The chain couples TRBV5-1 to TRBJ1-4; 8 bases are shared with TRBD1. Trimming cost V 0 bases and J 5 bases; bases outside gene matches: 0. Germline lookup yields CDR1 SGHRS and CDR2 YFSETQ. CDR3 length: 14 amino acids. The whole variable domain, remainder taken from reference TRBV5-1 and TRBJ1-4, is KAGVTQTPRYLIKTRGQQVTLSCSPISGHRSVSWYQQTPGQGLQFLFEYFSETQRNKGNFPGRFSGRQFSNSRSEMNVSTLELGDSALYLCASSLDRGNEKLFFGSGTQLSVL.

The chain couples TRBV5-1 to TRBJ2-1, with TRBD2 identical over 8 bases. Germline assignment: CDR1 SGHRS and CDR2 YFSETQ. The V segment lost 6 bases and the J segment 3 bases; nucleotides outside the gene matches: 11. The CDR3 length is 16 residues. Written as DNA, the CDR3 is TGCGCCAGCATCTTCGGACTAGCCGCCTTCTACAATGAGCAGTTCTTC. Its protein product is CASIFGLAAFYNEQFF.

This clonotype was detected only a few times. V is TRBV4-2 and J is TRBJ2-1, with D perhaps matching TRBD2 (5 bases). This CDR3 spans 16 amino acids. Per germline, CDR1 LGHNA and CDR2 YNFKEQ. The V end lost 3 bases, the J end lost 8 bases, and 20 bases lay between the germline ends. In DNA form, the CDR3 reads TGTGCCAGCAGCCACGATCGGACTCCCCTCCCGGATGAGCAGTTCTTC. This sequence encodes CASSHDRTPLPDEQFF.

This sequence joins TRBV6-2 or TRBV6-3 and TRBJ2-4; TRBD2 is a possible D gene (6 bases). Germline CDR1 is MNHEY and CDR2 is SVGEGT. With 2 bases removed from V and 5 bases from J, the gap between germline ends came to 10 bases. The CDR3 sequence is 14 residues long. The chain's CDR3 is CASSYGGVENIQYF. The CDR3 DNA reads TGTGCCAGCAGTTACGGAGGGGTCGAAAACATTCAGTACTTC.

This chain connects TRBV4-1 to TRBJ1-4; D not certain. CDR1 MGHRA and CDR2 YSYEKL come from the germline V gene. With 2 bases removed from V and 4 bases from J, the gap between germline ends came to 11 bases. The CDR3 covers 15 residues. The CDR3 loop reads CASSQLILLNEKLFF. As DNA, the CDR3 is TGCGCCAGCAGCCAATTGATCCTTCTTAATGAAAAACTGTTTTTT.

This clonotype has at least ten counts. The rearrangement links TRBV10-3 to TRBJ1-5, with D possibly TRBD1 on 5 matching bases. Trimming cost V 2 bases and J 1 base, with 9 bases left between them. Germline V CDR1 and CDR2: ENHRY, SYGVKD. There are 15 residues in the CDR3. The CDR3 region has the DNA TGTGCCATCAGTGAGGGGGACTGGAGCAATCAGCCCCAGCATTTT. This encodes CAISEGDWSNQPQHF.

The chain recombines TRBV4-1 with TRBJ2-1; no reliable D call. Per the germline V gene, CDR1 is MGHRA and CDR2 is YSYEKL. The V end was cut by 4 bases, the J end by 0 bases, with 10 bases between. This CDR3 contains 15 residues. The CDR3, as DNA: TGCGCCAGCAGCCTGTTCACGAGCTCCTACAATGAGCAGTTCTTC. It codes for CASSLFTSSYNEQFF.

This clonotype turned up a few times. The rearrangement links TRBV5-1 to TRBJ2-1, with TRBD2 identical over 14 bases. The trim removed 0 bases at V and 1 base at J, leaving 12 bases unmatched. The CDR3 is 21 amino acids. In germline, CDR1 is SGHRS, CDR2 YFSETQ. CDR3 sequence: CASSLGNPRLAGGPSYNEQFF. In DNA form, the CDR3 reads TGCGCCAGCAGCTTGGGAAATCCCAGACTAGCGGGAGGGCCTTCCTACAATGAGCAGTTCTTC.

This clonotype has just a few counts. The chain recombines TRBV29-1 with TRBJ2-2; 8 bases are a match to TRBD1. Germline V gene data show CDR1 as SQVTM and CDR2 as ANQGSEA. CDR3 length: 14 amino acids. With V trimmed by 6 bases and J by 8 bases, 11 bases remained unmatched. The CDR3 bases are TGCAGCGTGGCGGACAGGGTCCTGGGGGGGGAGCTGTTTTTT. Translated: CSVADRVLGGELFF.

J is TRBJ1-3 and V is TRBV4-2; TRBD1 might be the D (5 bases). Trimming took off 0 bases at V and 4 bases at J, with 19 bases between the two ends. Looked up from germline, CDR1 is LGHNA and CDR2 is YNFKEQ. The CDR3 is 18 amino acids. CDR3 sequence (DNA): TGTGCCAGCAGCCAAGATCCGGCAGGGAGAGGCTCGGGAAACACCATATATTTT. Translation: CASSQDPAGRGSGNTIYF.

A few counts support this clonotype. This sequence joins TRBV12-3 or TRBV12-4 and TRBJ2-3, with 9 bases aligning to TRBD2. The CDR3 contains 15 residues. V dropped 3 bases and J dropped 5; count of bases not matched to a gene: 6. The CDR3 protein is CASSLGVREGDTQYF. The CDR3 DNA follows: TGTGCCAGCAGTTTGGGGGTGCGGGAGGGAGATACGCAGTATTTT.